This TCR beta chain emerged from a study of blood T cell repertoires in COVID-19. Study-wide context: Both acute and convalescent COVID-19 samples were obtained from the United States, Italy and Spain. PBMCs, B-cell-depleted T cells, or T cells provided the cDNA or gDNA that made up the material.

Methods used by the authors: Estimates of nucleated cell counts were drawn from the amplification of reference gene primers. The data were produced by immunoSEQ multiplex PCR, yet TCRdb's version contains in-frame clones alone and is incomplete. Clonal size and the V and J genes are those of that table, whereas D and trimming came from the DNA. The data hold about 210,000 clones, with around 80% observed a single time. Input material: peripheral blood. The sequence came from a woman in her 70s with acute or convalescent COVID-19.

CDR3: CASSSHSYEQYV. The CDR3 bases are TGTGCCAGCAGCTCCCACTCCTACGAGCAGTACGTC. The rearrangement uses TRBV11-3 and TRBJ2-7; D call uncertain. V lost 4 bases, J lost 0 bases, and 4 bases lay in between. The CDR3 runs to 12 residues. Germline V CDR1 and CDR2: SGHNT, YENEEA.